These T cell receptor beta chains were read from a single sample in a study of blood T cell repertoires in COVID-19. Clones were sequenced by immunoSEQ multiplex PCR, and TCRdb holds only the in-frame ones, with some missing. The table shows 150,000 to 200,000 clones, with 70% to 90% occurring only once. Sequencing used peripheral blood. These receptors originate from a woman older than 75 with COVID-19, enrolled during active disease. Each CDR3 is given with its conserved first and last residue. Each record gives: D gene, V gene, clone size, CDR3 length, J gene, CDR3 DNA, CDR3 protein. The D gene is left open where the match is weak. Only some rows state a clone size, as once, few, many or a class for expanded clones.

d_gene: TRBD2
v_gene: TRBV3-1/TRBV3-2
abundance: -
len: 17
j_gene: TRBJ2-7
CDR3nt: TGTGCCAGCAGCCAAATCGGGACTAGCGGGACCCCCTACGAGCAGTACTTC
CDR3aa: CASSQIGTSGTPYEQYF

d_gene: -
v_gene: TRBV28
abundance: -
len: 11
j_gene: TRBJ2-7
CDR3nt: TGTGCCAGCGCAGGTTCCTACGAGCAGTACTTC
CDR3aa: CASAGSYEQYF

d_gene: -
v_gene: TRBV6-5
abundance: -
len: 14
j_gene: TRBJ1-1
CDR3nt: TGTGCCAGCAGATCGCAACAGGGGAACACTGAAGCTTTCTTT
CDR3aa: CASRSQQGNTEAFF

d_gene: TRBD2
v_gene: TRBV7-2
abundance: -
len: 15
j_gene: TRBJ2-2
CDR3nt: TGTGCCAGCAGCTTAGAAGGGACTAGCCCCGGGGAGCTGTTTTTT
CDR3aa: CASSLEGTSPGELFF

d_gene: TRBD2
v_gene: TRBV7-2
abundance: once
len: 18
j_gene: TRBJ2-2
CDR3nt: TGTGCCAGCAGCTTAAGGTCGGGAGGGTTCGCGAACACCGGGGAGCTGTTTTTT
CDR3aa: CASSLRSGGFANTGELFF

d_gene: -
v_gene: TRBV12-3/TRBV12-4
abundance: -
len: 13
j_gene: TRBJ1-1
CDR3nt: TGTGCCAGCAGTTTATCTATGAACACTGAAGCTTTCTTT
CDR3aa: CASSLSMNTEAFF

d_gene: -
v_gene: TRBV29-1
abundance: once
len: 13
j_gene: TRBJ2-2
CDR3nt: TGCAGCGTTGCGGTTGGGAACACCGGGGAGCTGTTTTTT
CDR3aa: CSVAVGNTGELFF

d_gene: TRBD2
v_gene: TRBV5-1
abundance: -
len: 16
j_gene: TRBJ2-3
CDR3nt: TGCGCCAGCAGCTTGGGGACTAGCGGGACGGCAGATACGCAGTATTTT
CDR3aa: CASSLGTSGTADTQYF

d_gene: TRBD1
v_gene: TRBV4-2
abundance: -
len: 14
j_gene: TRBJ1-1
CDR3nt: TGTGCCAGCAGCCTCGGGACAGCGAACACTGAAGCTTTCTTT
CDR3aa: CASSLGTANTEAFF

d_gene: -
v_gene: TRBV20-1
abundance: -
len: 15
j_gene: TRBJ2-5
CDR3nt: TGCAGTGCTAGTCCGGAGGGGAGCAGAGGCGAGACCCAGTACTTC
CDR3aa: CSASPEGSRGETQYF

d_gene: -
v_gene: TRBV7-8
abundance: -
len: 13
j_gene: TRBJ2-7
CDR3nt: TGTGCCAGCAGCATGGTCGGGGGGCGCGAGCAGTACTTC
CDR3aa: CASSMVGGREQYF

d_gene: TRBD2
v_gene: TRBV9
abundance: -
len: 15
j_gene: TRBJ2-7
CDR3nt: TGTGCCAGCAGCCTACAAGCGGGAGCGGGCGTCGAGCAGTACTTC
CDR3aa: CASSLQAGAGVEQYF

d_gene: TRBD2
v_gene: TRBV6-5
abundance: -
len: 14
j_gene: TRBJ2-1
CDR3nt: TGTGCCAGCAGTCCGGGACTAGCGAGGGGTGAGCAGTTCTTC
CDR3aa: CASSPGLARGEQFF

d_gene: -
v_gene: TRBV4-3
abundance: -
len: 17
j_gene: TRBJ2-7
CDR3nt: TGCGCCAGCAAGCTATGGTGTATGGGAGCACTCTCCTACGAGCAGTACTTC
CDR3aa: CASKLWCMGALSYEQYF

d_gene: TRBD1
v_gene: TRBV4-3
abundance: -
len: 18
j_gene: TRBJ1-4
CDR3nt: TGCGCCAGCAGCCAAGATCGTGGGACAGACACAACTAATGAAAAACTGTTTTTT
CDR3aa: CASSQDRGTDTTNEKLFF

d_gene: TRBD2
v_gene: TRBV5-4
abundance: once
len: 17
j_gene: TRBJ2-1
CDR3nt: TGTGCCAGCAGCATACCGACTAGCGGGAGCTTACACAATGAGCAGTTCTTC
CDR3aa: CASSIPTSGSLHNEQFF

d_gene: -
v_gene: TRBV5-6
abundance: -
len: 11
j_gene: TRBJ1-2
CDR3nt: TGTGCCAGCAGCTCAGGGGATGGCTACACCTTC
CDR3aa: CASSSGDGYTF

d_gene: TRBD2
v_gene: TRBV24-1
abundance: -
len: 17
j_gene: TRBJ2-3
CDR3nt: TGTGCCACCAGTGATCCACTAGCGGGAGAGGGCACAGATACGCAGTATTTT
CDR3aa: CATSDPLAGEGTDTQYF

d_gene: TRBD2
v_gene: TRBV4-3
abundance: -
len: 16
j_gene: TRBJ2-7
CDR3nt: TGCGCCAGCAGCCAAGATCTTAGCGGGAAAACATACGAGCAGTACTTC
CDR3aa: CASSQDLSGKTYEQYF

d_gene: -
v_gene: TRBV19
abundance: -
len: 13
j_gene: TRBJ1-5
CDR3nt: TGTGCCAGTAGTCCGACTGGAGCTTCGCCCCAGCATTTT
CDR3aa: CASSPTGASPQHF

d_gene: TRBD1
v_gene: TRBV10-3
abundance: -
len: 14
j_gene: TRBJ1-6
CDR3nt: TGTGCCATCAGTCGACAGGGTGGGAATTCACCCCTCCACTTT
CDR3aa: CAISRQGGNSPLHF

d_gene: -
v_gene: TRBV6-5
abundance: -
len: 13
j_gene: TRBJ2-1
CDR3nt: TGTGCCAGCATGGCGGGAAGATACAATGAGCAGTTCTTC
CDR3aa: CASMAGRYNEQFF

d_gene: -
v_gene: TRBV4-1
abundance: -
len: 15
j_gene: TRBJ2-7
CDR3nt: TGCGCCAGCAGCCAATCTGACACATTACTTGGGGAGCAGTACTTC
CDR3aa: CASSQSDTLLGEQYF

d_gene: -
v_gene: TRBV27
abundance: -
len: 15
j_gene: TRBJ2-5
CDR3nt: TGTGCCAGCAGTTTATCGAGGCTAGCAAGAGAGACCCAGTACTTC
CDR3aa: CASSLSRLARETQYF

d_gene: -
v_gene: TRBV7-2
abundance: few
len: 17
j_gene: TRBJ1-6
CDR3nt: TGTGCCAGCAGCTTATACCCCCCGCGACAGACTAATTCACCCCTCCACTTT
CDR3aa: CASSLYPPRQTNSPLHF

d_gene: TRBD1
v_gene: TRBV5-1
abundance: -
len: 15
j_gene: TRBJ2-4
CDR3nt: TGCGCCAGCAGCCCACAGACAGGGTCCGTATTAATTCAGTACTTC
CDR3aa: CASSPQTGSVLIQYF

d_gene: -
v_gene: TRBV18
abundance: -
len: 15
j_gene: TRBJ1-5
CDR3nt: TGTGCCAGCTCACCCCCAGGGGTCGGCAATCAGCCCCAGCATTTT
CDR3aa: CASSPPGVGNQPQHF

d_gene: TRBD2
v_gene: TRBV7-9
abundance: once
len: 16
j_gene: TRBJ2-1
CDR3nt: TGTGCCAGCTCCCTACTGATCGGGACTACCAGCAATGAGCAGTTCTTC
CDR3aa: CASSLLIGTTSNEQFF

d_gene: TRBD2
v_gene: TRBV28
abundance: -
len: 15
j_gene: TRBJ2-2
CDR3nt: TGTGCCGCAAGAACTAGCGGGAGGTTAACCGGGGAGCTGTTTTTT
CDR3aa: CAARTSGRLTGELFF

d_gene: -
v_gene: TRBV6-5
abundance: -
len: 15
j_gene: TRBJ2-3
CDR3nt: TGTGCCAGCAGTTACTCGCGGGACTCGCGAGATACGCAGTATTTT
CDR3aa: CASSYSRDSRDTQYF

d_gene: TRBD2
v_gene: TRBV29-1
abundance: -
len: 12
j_gene: TRBJ2-1
CDR3nt: TGCAGCGTTGAAGGGACTAGCCTTTCGCAGTTCTTC
CDR3aa: CSVEGTSLSQFF

d_gene: TRBD1
v_gene: TRBV4-2
abundance: -
len: 15
j_gene: TRBJ1-2
CDR3nt: TGTGCCAGCAGCCAGTCCGGGACAGCGCTCTATGGCTACACCTTC
CDR3aa: CASSQSGTALYGYTF

d_gene: TRBD2
v_gene: TRBV3-1/TRBV3-2
abundance: -
len: 12
j_gene: TRBJ2-1
CDR3nt: TGTGCCAGCACACTAGCGGGAGATGAGCAGTTCTTC
CDR3aa: CASTLAGDEQFF

d_gene: TRBD1
v_gene: TRBV6-1
abundance: -
len: 16
j_gene: TRBJ1-5
CDR3nt: TGTGCCAGCAGTGAACATTCGGGACAGGGGTCTCAGCCCCAGCATTTT
CDR3aa: CASSEHSGQGSQPQHF

d_gene: -
v_gene: TRBV18
abundance: once
len: 16
j_gene: TRBJ1-6
CDR3nt: TGTGCCAGCTCACCGGTGGGGGGGTCGTTGAATTCACCCCTCCACTTT
CDR3aa: CASSPVGGSLNSPLHF

d_gene: -
v_gene: TRBV29-1
abundance: -
len: 14
j_gene: TRBJ1-4
CDR3nt: TGCAGCGTTAAAACAGGCACAACTAATGAAAAACTGTTTTTT
CDR3aa: CSVKTGTTNEKLFF

d_gene: TRBD2
v_gene: TRBV28
abundance: once
len: 14
j_gene: TRBJ2-1
CDR3nt: TGTGCCAGCAGGGCTAGCGGGAGTTTTTATGAGCAGTTCTTC
CDR3aa: CASRASGSFYEQFF

d_gene: -
v_gene: TRBV3-1/TRBV3-2
abundance: -
len: 14
j_gene: TRBJ2-2
CDR3nt: TGTGCCAGCAGCCAACGGCGGATCACCGGGGAGCTGTTTTTT
CDR3aa: CASSQRRITGELFF

d_gene: TRBD1
v_gene: TRBV7-9
abundance: -
len: 15
j_gene: TRBJ1-6
CDR3nt: TGTGCCAGCAGCTTGGGACAGGCAGGGGATTCACCCCTCCACTTT
CDR3aa: CASSLGQAGDSPLHF

d_gene: TRBD1
v_gene: TRBV6-4
abundance: -
len: 17
j_gene: TRBJ2-7
CDR3nt: TGTGCCAGCAGTGACTCGGGGACAGTAATGGGCTCCTACGAGCAGTACTTC
CDR3aa: CASSDSGTVMGSYEQYF

d_gene: -
v_gene: TRBV12-3/TRBV12-4
abundance: once
len: 13
j_gene: TRBJ2-1
CDR3nt: TGTGCCAGCACCCGGGAGATGTACAATGAGCAGTTCTTC
CDR3aa: CASTREMYNEQFF

d_gene: -
v_gene: TRBV2
abundance: -
len: 14
j_gene: TRBJ1-5
CDR3nt: TGTGCCAGCAATACCGGAGAAGAGGCTCAGCCCCAGCATTTT
CDR3aa: CASNTGEEAQPQHF

d_gene: TRBD2
v_gene: TRBV4-2
abundance: -
len: 15
j_gene: TRBJ2-4
CDR3nt: TGTGCCAGCAGCGCGGGAGGCGGCTCTCTAGAAATTCAGTACTTC
CDR3aa: CASSAGGGSLEIQYF

d_gene: -
v_gene: TRBV10-3
abundance: -
len: 12
j_gene: TRBJ2-7
CDR3nt: TGTGCCAGTCGACTGGACACCTACGAGCAGTACTTC
CDR3aa: CASRLDTYEQYF

d_gene: TRBD2
v_gene: TRBV6-2/TRBV6-3
abundance: -
len: 16
j_gene: TRBJ2-1
CDR3nt: TGTGCCAGCAGTTACTTACTAGCGGGAGTAATCAAGGGGCAGTTCTTC
CDR3aa: CASSYLLAGVIKGQFF

d_gene: TRBD1
v_gene: TRBV16
abundance: -
len: 15
j_gene: TRBJ1-6
CDR3nt: TGTGCCAGCAGCCAACTGGGACAGGGAAATTCACCCCTCCACTTT
CDR3aa: CASSQLGQGNSPLHF

d_gene: TRBD2
v_gene: TRBV9
abundance: -
len: 16
j_gene: TRBJ2-5
CDR3nt: TGTGCCAGCAGCGGCGCTCAAGCGGGAGGCCTAGAGACCCAGTACTTC
CDR3aa: CASSGAQAGGLETQYF

d_gene: -
v_gene: TRBV3-1/TRBV3-2
abundance: -
len: 13
j_gene: TRBJ2-5
CDR3nt: TGTGCCAGCAGCCCGGGACTGCAAGAGACCCAGTACTTC
CDR3aa: CASSPGLQETQYF